A few counts support the clone carrying this T cell receptor beta chain. Its target is not known. The beta constant-region primer was an equimolar mix of two oligonucleotides covering TRBC1 and TRBC2. Ligated cDNA was amplified by four rounds of PCR with nested alpha and beta constant-region primers and SP2. One entry per CDR3 protein, called by TCRdb with MiXCR from the UMI-ligation and nested PCR reads. In the table there are about 150,000 distinct CDR3 sequences, over 20% of which are singletons. The data stem from a study of naive and memory T cell subsets. General study results and limits: Activation and differentiation may alter RNA-based TCR counts. Possibly reflecting memory cells re-expressing CD45RA, a few larger clonotypes occurred in naive repertoires, especially CD8.

Germline V gene data show CDR1 as KGHSH and CDR2 as LQKENI. V dropped 0 bases and J dropped 5 bases, with 8 bases sitting between them. The CDR3 is 13 residues long. The receptor comes from a human donor in good health. Sequenced: naive CD4+ T cells from blood. This chain joins TRBV18 and TRBJ2-7; D possibly matches TRBD1 or TRBD2 (6 bases each). CDR3 coding DNA: TGTGCCAGCTCACCACCCGGGGGCAACGAGCAGTACTTC. Encoded protein: CASSPPGGNEQYF.